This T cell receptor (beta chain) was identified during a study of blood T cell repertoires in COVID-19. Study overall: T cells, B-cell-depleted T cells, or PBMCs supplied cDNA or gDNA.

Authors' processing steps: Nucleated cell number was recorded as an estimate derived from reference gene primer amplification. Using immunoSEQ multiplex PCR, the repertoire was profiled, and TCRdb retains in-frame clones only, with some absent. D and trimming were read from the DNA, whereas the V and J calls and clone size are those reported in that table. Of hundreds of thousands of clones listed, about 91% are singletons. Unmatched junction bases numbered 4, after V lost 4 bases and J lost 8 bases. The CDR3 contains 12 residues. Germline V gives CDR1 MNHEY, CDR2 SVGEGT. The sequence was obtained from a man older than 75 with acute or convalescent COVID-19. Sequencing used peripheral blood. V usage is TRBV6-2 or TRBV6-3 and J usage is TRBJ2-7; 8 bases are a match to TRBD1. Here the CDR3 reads CASSSTGGQQYF. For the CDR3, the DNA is TGTGCCAGCAGTTCCACAGGGGGACAGCAGTACTTC.